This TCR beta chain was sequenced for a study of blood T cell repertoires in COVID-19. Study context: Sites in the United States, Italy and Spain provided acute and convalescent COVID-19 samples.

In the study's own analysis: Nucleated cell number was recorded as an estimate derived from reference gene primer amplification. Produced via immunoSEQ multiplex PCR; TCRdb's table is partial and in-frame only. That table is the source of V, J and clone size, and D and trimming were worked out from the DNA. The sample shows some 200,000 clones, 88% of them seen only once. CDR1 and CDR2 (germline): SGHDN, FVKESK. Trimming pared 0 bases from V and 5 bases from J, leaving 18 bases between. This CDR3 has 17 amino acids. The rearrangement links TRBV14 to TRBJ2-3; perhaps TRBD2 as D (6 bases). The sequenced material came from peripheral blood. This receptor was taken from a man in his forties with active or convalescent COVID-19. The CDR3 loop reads CASSQDRSGLGGDTQYF. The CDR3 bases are TGTGCCAGCAGCCAAGATCGGAGCGGACTGGGGGGAGATACGCAGTATTTT.